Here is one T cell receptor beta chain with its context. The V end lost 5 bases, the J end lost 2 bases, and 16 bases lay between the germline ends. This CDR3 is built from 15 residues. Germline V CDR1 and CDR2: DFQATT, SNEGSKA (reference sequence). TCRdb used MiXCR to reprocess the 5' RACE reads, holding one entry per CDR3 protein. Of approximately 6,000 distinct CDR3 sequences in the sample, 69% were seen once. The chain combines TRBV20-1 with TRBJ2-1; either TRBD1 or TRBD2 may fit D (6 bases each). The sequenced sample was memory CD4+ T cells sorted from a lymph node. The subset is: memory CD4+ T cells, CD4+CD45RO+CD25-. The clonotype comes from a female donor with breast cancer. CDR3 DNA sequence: TGCAGTGCTGGAGTGGCCGGGGGCGCCTACAATGAGCAGTTCTTC. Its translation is CSAGVAGGAYNEQFF.